A single T cell receptor beta chain is shown here with its context. Its antigen is undetermined. This sample is drawn from a study of radiation and T cells in renal cell carcinoma. Study-level results: In blood, top tumor clones expanded by 2 weeks, shrinking by 4. No pretreatment tumor biopsies were available for baseline clonotypes.

Time point denoted: blood 4 weeks post-SBRT, at nephrectomy. As to treatment: 15 Gy SBRT to primary tumor, nephrectomy 4 weeks later. Nephrectomy followed 15 Gy stereotactic body radiation by 4 weeks. Serial blood draws occurred at baseline and 2 and 4 weeks post-SBRT. Germline values: CDR1 SEHNR, CDR2 FQNEAQ (reference sequence). The CDR3 length is 14 residues. After removal of 5 bases from V and 3 bases from J, the junction contained 6 bases not matched to a gene. The protocol was immunoSEQ multiplex PCR, while the TCRdb copy is restricted to in-frame clones and leaves out a portion. Among 150,000 to 200,000 clones listed, about 88% were seen once.

The chain combines TRBV7-9 with TRBJ1-2; 7 bases are shared with TRBD1. The sample was blood, taken from a patient whose treatment included radiotherapy and nephrectomy. This clonotype originated in a woman aged 50 to 60 with renal cell carcinoma. The chain's CDR3 is CASSGRGTDYGYTF. CDR3 bases: TGTGCCAGCAGCGGGCGGGGGACAGACTATGGCTACACCTTC.